The subject of this entry is one T cell receptor (beta chain). Its antigen is undetermined. The data originate from a study of Ad26.COV2.S vaccination and SARS-CoV-2 variants. Study context: Donor participated within the Ad26.COV2.S arm of the COV1001 trial. Study outcomes and limitations: Reportedly, spike-specific CD8+ and CD4+ T cell responses achieved substantial breadth once vaccination had taken place.

V was trimmed by 3 bases and J by 4 bases, leaving 12 bases between them. The CDR3 runs to 13 residues. The germline gives CDR1 DFQATT, CDR2 SNEGSKA (reference sequence). The sample's treatment: 19 received Ad26.COV2.S at low or high dose, single or two shots; about 5 received placebo; per-sample allocation not given. Sampling took place 63 days after the first vaccine or placebo injection. Sequencing was performed with immunoSEQ multiplex PCR; in TCRdb, only in-frame clones are kept and a portion is missing. This sample has 300,000 to 400,000 clones, with around 83% found just once. The clonotype originates from a person between 18 and 65 years old who received the Ad26.COV2.S COVID-19 vaccine or a placebo. V usage is TRBV20-1 and J usage is TRBJ1-1; a weak D match, TRBD1 (5 bases). This specimen consisted of peripheral blood, obtained in a trial of Ad26.COV2.S vaccine versus placebo. The CDR3 is CSASSQGGTEAFF. The DNA for the CDR3 is TGCAGTGCTAGTAGTCAGGGAGGCACTGAAGCTTTCTTT.